This T cell receptor beta chain originates from a study of sequential checkpoint blockade in melanoma. Study-level information: About 88 pretreatment tumor DNA samples were TCRβ immunosequenced. Matched biopsies came pretreatment and at week 13 for approximately 21 patients. Study outcomes and limitations: Pretreatment TIL clonality tracked with response in the nivolumab-first arm.

Treatment meaning: randomized to nivolumab then ipilimumab (arm A) or the reverse (arm B). CDR3 length equals 15 residues. V shed 4 bases and J shed 6 bases, with 18 bases lying between them. Germline V CDR1 and CDR2: SGHNT, YENEEA. This clone was found many times. Antigen: not known. TCRdb's table, derived via immunoSEQ multiplex PCR, lists solely in-frame clones and lacks some. The data hold around 6,800 clones, with 23% observed a single time. The source of this sequence is a human donor with melanoma. The chain carries TRBV11-3 and TRBJ1-1; unclear D gene. Sequenced material: tumor tissue (inferred from file names), taken from a patient given nivolumab and ipilimumab in sequence. The CDR3 DNA sequence: TGTGCCAGCAGCTCGATCCCTCCGGGATCTCCTGAAGCTTTCTTT. Its translation is CASSSIPPGSPEAFF.